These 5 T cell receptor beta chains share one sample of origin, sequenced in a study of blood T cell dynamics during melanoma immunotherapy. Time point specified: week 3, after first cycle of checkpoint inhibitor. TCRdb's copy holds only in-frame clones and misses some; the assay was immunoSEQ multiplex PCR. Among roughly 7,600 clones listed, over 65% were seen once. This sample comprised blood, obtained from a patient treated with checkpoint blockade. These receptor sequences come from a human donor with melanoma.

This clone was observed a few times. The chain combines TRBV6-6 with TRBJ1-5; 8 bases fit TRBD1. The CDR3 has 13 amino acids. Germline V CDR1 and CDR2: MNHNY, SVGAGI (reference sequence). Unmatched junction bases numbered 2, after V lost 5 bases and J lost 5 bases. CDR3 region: CASSTGGYQPQHF. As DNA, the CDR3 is TGTGCCAGCAGTACAGGGGGATATCAGCCCCAGCATTTT.

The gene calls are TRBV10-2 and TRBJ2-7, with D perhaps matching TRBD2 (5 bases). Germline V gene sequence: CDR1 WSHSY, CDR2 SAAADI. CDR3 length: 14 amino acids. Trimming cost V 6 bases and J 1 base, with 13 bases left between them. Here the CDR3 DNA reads TGCGCCAGCAGATCCCGGGGTGCGTCCTACGAGCAGTACGTC. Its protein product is CASRSRGASYEQYV.

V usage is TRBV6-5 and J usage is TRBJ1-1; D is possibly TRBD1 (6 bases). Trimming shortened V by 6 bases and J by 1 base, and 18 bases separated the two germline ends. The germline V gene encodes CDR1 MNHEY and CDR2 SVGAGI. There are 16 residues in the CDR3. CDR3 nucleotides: TGTGCCAGCAGCTACCCCCGGGGGGCCGGGAACACTGAAGCTTTCTTT. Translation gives CASSYPRGAGNTEAFF.

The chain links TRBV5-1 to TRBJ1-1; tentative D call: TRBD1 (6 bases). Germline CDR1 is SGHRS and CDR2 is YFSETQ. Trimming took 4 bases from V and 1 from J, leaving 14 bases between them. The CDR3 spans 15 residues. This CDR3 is CASSIFGGANTEAFF. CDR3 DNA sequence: TGCGCCAGCAGCATCTTCGGGGGCGCGAACACTGAAGCTTTCTTT.

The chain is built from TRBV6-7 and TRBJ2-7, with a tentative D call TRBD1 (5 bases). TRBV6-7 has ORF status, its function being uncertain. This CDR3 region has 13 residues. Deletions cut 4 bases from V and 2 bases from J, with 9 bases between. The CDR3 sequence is CASSLDIPYEQYV. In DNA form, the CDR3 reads TGTGCCAGCAGTTTGGACATCCCCTACGAGCAGTACGTC.